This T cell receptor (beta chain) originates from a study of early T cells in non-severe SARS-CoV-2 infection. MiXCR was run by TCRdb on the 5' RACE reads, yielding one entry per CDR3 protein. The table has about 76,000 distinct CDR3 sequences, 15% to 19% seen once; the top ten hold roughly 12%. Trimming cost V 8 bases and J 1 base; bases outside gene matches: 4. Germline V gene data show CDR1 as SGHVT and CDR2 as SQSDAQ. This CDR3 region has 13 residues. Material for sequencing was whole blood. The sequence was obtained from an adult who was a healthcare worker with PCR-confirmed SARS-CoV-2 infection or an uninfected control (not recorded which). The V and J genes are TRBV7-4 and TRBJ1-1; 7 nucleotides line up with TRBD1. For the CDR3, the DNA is TGTGCCAGCGACGGGACAGCGAACACTGAAGCTTTCTTT. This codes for CASDGTANTEAFF.